The 16 T cell receptor beta chains below were found in one sample sequenced in a study of OX40 agonist ivuxolimab in advanced cancers. Using immunoSEQ multiplex PCR, the repertoire was profiled, and TCRdb retains in-frame clones only, with some absent. In the table there are 99,000 or so clones, approximately 93% of which are singletons. Sequencing used CD4+ or CD8+ T cells sorted from blood, obtained in a trial of the OX40 agonist ivuxolimab. The receptor source for this set is an adult with an advanced solid tumor such as melanoma, head and neck, liver or kidney cancer.

The chain uses TRBV28 and TRBJ1-4; tentative D call: TRBD1 (6 bases). V lost 5 bases and J lost 8, with 15 bases in between. Germline CDR1 MDHEN, CDR2 SYDVKM. CDR3 length: 14 residues. The DNA for the CDR3 is TGTGCCAGCAGTCTTAACCGGGACACCGAAAAACTGTTTTTT. It translates to CASSLNRDTEKLFF.

The chain is built from TRBV11-2 and TRBJ2-7, with 13 nucleotides matching TRBD2. This CDR3 has 16 amino acids. Germline V gene sequence: CDR1 SGHAT, CDR2 FQNNGV. The junction had 8 bases not matched to a gene; V was cut back by 6 bases and J by 3 bases. The CDR3 nucleotides are TGTGCCAGCAGATATACGGGACTAGCGGGGAACTACGAGCAGTACTTC. It is translated as CASRYTGLAGNYEQYF.

The CDR3 nucleotides read TGTGCCAGCAGTGAACAGTTAGGGGTAAGGGGCTACACCTTC. Translating gives CASSEQLGVRGYTF. The chain has TRBV6-1 and TRBJ1-2, with D maybe TRBD1 (5 bases). Germline V gene data show CDR1 as MNHNS and CDR2 as SASEGT. The length of the CDR3 is 14 residues. Trimming removed 2 bases from V and 8 bases from J, with 15 bases in between.

The CDR3 DNA follows: TGTGCCAGCAGCTTGGCCCCCACAGATACGCAGTATTTT. This translates into CASSLAPTDTQYF. This chain uses TRBV5-4 with TRBJ2-3; no clear D. Trimming stripped 0 bases from V and 2 bases from J, with 4 bases between. The CDR3 contains 13 residues. The V gene's germline CDR1 is SGHNT and CDR2 YYREEE (reference sequence).

The chain is built from TRBV5-5 and TRBJ2-7; 10 bases are shared with TRBD2. V gave up 4 bases and J gave up 4 bases; unmatched junction bases: 8. This CDR3 contains 15 residues. Germline V lookup: CDR1 SGHKS, CDR2 YYEKEE (reference sequence). This CDR3 reads CASSRTSGDPYEQYV. The CDR3 DNA reads as TGTGCCAGCAGCAGAACTAGCGGGGACCCTTACGAGCAGTACGTC.

The chain carries TRBV19 and TRBJ1-2; D uncertain. The CDR3 spans 14 residues. Germline CDR1 and CDR2: LNHDA and SQIVND (reference sequence). V shed 4 bases and J shed 1 base, with 10 bases lying between them. The CDR3 sequence: CASSRYQDNYGYTF. The CDR3 DNA is TGTGCCAGTAGTAGATACCAGGATAACTATGGCTACACCTTC.

This clone was counted a single time. The V gene is TRBV28, the J gene TRBJ1-1; 12 nucleotides line up with TRBD1. From germline, CDR1 is MDHEN and CDR2 SYDVKM. The trim removed 4 bases at V and 5 bases at J, leaving 2 bases unmatched. CDR3 size: 14 residues. CDR3 DNA sequence: TGTGCCAGCAGTTGGGACAGGGGGCGAACTGAAGCTTTCTTT. Translated, it gives CASSWDRGRTEAFF.

This clone came up a few times. This chain links TRBV28 with TRBJ1-5; tentatively, D is TRBD1 (6 bases). Per germline, CDR1 MDHEN and CDR2 SYDVKM. The CDR3 contains 16 residues. The ends were cut back, 4 bases at V and 4 bases at J, with 17 bases in the middle. The CDR3 DNA reads TGTGCCAGCAGTTCAGGGTTGGGGGGCTGGAATCAGCCCCAGCATTTT. This sequence encodes CASSSGLGGWNQPQHF.

The chain employs TRBV6-5 and TRBJ2-1; TRBD1 aligns across 8 bases. V gave up 6 bases and J gave up 8 bases; unmatched junction bases: 6. The CDR3 is made up of 13 amino acids. CDR1 is MNHEY, CDR2 SVGAGI, per germline. The CDR3 spells CASSHRGTYEQFF. The DNA of the CDR3 is TGTGCCAGCAGCCACAGGGGGACGTATGAGCAGTTCTTC.

This clone was picked up one time. This chain connects TRBV11-3 to TRBJ2-6, with D uncertain. CDR1 is SGHNT, CDR2 YENEEA, per germline. The CDR3 is 14 residues long. V lost 3 bases and J lost 0, with 3 bases in between. The CDR3 sequence: CASSFLSGANVLTF. The CDR3 nucleotides read TGTGCCAGCAGCTTTCTCTCTGGGGCCAACGTCCTGACTTTC.

The chain couples TRBV30 to TRBJ1-4; TRBD1 aligns across 7 bases. V shed 6 bases, J shed 8 bases, and the junction held 15 bases outside the gene matches. CDR3 length equals 15 residues. The germline CDR1 and CDR2 sequences are GTSNPN and SVGIG (reference sequence). The CDR3 nucleotides are TGTGCCTGCTCTTCTAGGGGGCGCCAATCCGAAAAACTGTTTTTT. Protein product: CACSSRGRQSEKLFF.

The chain joins TRBV10-3 to TRBJ2-5, with unresolved D. The CDR3 consists of 14 residues. CDR1 and CDR2 (germline): ENHRY, SYGVKD. The germline V and J ends were trimmed by 2 bases and 3 bases, with 10 bases remaining between them. CDR3 sequence reads: CAISEDPGEETQYF. The CDR3 nucleotides are TGTGCCATCAGTGAGGATCCAGGCGAAGAGACCCAGTACTTC.

The chain has TRBV4-2 and TRBJ2-2, with 9 bases matching TRBD1. The V segment lost 3 bases and the J segment 6 bases; nucleotides outside the gene matches: 5. The length of the CDR3 is 15 residues. Germline CDR1 LGHNA, CDR2 YNFKEQ. The DNA for the CDR3 is TGTGCCAGCAGCCAGGCCTACAGGGGGCCCGGGGAGCTGTTTTTT. Amino acids: CASSQAYRGPGELFF.

The V gene is TRBV28, the J gene TRBJ2-1; TRBD2 aligns across 8 bases. After removal of 5 bases from V and 1 base from J, the junction contained 4 bases not matched to a gene. The CDR3 consists of 15 residues. Germline values: CDR1 MDHEN, CDR2 SYDVKM. DNA for the CDR3: TGTGCCAGCAGTCTGCGCGGGAGGTCCTACAATGAGCAGTTCTTC. This encodes CASSLRGRSYNEQFF.

This chain joins TRBV9 and TRBJ1-2; possible D gene TRBD1, 6 bases. Germline CDR1 and CDR2: SGDLS and YYNGEE. The CDR3 totals 16 residues. Trimming shortened V by 4 bases and J by 1 base, and 17 bases separated the two germline ends. In DNA, the CDR3 is TGTGCCAGCAGCAAAGGGGGACCGCAGGGTAACTATGGCTACACCTTC. Amino acid sequence: CASSKGGPQGNYGYTF.

V gene TRBV11-3 combines with J gene TRBJ2-3; D is undetermined. The germline V gene has CDR1 SGHNT and CDR2 YENEEA. The V and J ends lost 2 bases and 4 bases respectively, with 4 bases between them. This CDR3 contains 12 residues. CDR3 protein: CASSLSPDTQYF. CDR3 nucleotide sequence: TGTGCCAGCAGCTTAAGCCCAGATACGCAGTATTTT. The full variable domain, in which reference TRBV11-3 and TRBJ2-3 provide the parts outside the CDR3, is EAGVVQSPRYKIIEKKQPVAFWCNPISGHNTLYWYLQNLGQGPELLIRYENEEAVDDSQLPKDRFSAERLKGVDSTLKIQPAELGDSAVYLCASSLSPDTQYFGPGTRLTVL.